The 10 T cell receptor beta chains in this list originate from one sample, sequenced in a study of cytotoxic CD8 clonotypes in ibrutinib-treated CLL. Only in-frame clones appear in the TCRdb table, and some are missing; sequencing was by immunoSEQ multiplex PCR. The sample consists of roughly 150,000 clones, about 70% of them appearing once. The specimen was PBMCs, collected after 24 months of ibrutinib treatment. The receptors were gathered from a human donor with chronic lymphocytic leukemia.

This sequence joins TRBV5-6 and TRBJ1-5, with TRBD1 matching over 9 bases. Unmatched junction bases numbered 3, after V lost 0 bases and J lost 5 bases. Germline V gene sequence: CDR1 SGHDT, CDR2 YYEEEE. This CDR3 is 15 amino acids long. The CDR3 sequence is CASSLGTGEYQPQHF. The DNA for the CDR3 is TGTGCCAGCAGCTTGGGGACAGGGGAATATCAGCCCCAGCATTTT.

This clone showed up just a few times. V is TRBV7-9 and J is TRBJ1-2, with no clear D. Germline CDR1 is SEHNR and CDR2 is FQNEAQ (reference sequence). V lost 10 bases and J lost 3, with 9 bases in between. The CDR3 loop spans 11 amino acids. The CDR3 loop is CATGIDYGYTF. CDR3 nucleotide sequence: TGTGCCACGGGAATCGACTATGGCTACACCTTC. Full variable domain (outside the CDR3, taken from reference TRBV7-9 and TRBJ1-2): DTGVSQNPRHKITKRGQNVTFRCDPISEHNRLYWYRQTLGQGPEFLTYFQNEAQLEKSRLLSDRFSAERPKGSFSTLEIQRTEQGDSAMYLCATGIDYGYTFGSGTRLTVV.

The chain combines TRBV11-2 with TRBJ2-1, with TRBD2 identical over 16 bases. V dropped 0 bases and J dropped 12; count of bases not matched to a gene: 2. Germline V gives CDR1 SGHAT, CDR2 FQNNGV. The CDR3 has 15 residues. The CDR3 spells CASSLEGLAGGLQFF. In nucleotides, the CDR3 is TGTGCCAGCAGCTTAGAGGGACTAGCGGGGGGGCTGCAGTTCTTC.

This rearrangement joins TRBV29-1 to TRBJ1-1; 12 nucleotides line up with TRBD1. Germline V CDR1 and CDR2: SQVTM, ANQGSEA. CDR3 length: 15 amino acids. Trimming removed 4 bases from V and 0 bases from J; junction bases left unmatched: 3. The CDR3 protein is CSVGDRGLMNTEAFF. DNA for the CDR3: TGCAGCGTTGGGGACAGGGGGCTTATGAACACTGAAGCTTTCTTT.

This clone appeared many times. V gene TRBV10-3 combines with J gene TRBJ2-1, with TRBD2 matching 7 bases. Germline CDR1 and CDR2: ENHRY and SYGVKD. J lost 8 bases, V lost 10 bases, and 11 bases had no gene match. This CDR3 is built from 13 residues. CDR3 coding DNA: TGTGCCACCCGCGGGAGCCTCGGGGATGAGCAGTTCTTC. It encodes CATRGSLGDEQFF.

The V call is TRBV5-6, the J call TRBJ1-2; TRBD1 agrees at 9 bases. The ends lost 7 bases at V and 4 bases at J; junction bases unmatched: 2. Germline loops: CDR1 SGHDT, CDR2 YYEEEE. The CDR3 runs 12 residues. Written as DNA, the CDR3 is TGTGCCAGCGGGACAGGGCCCTATGGCTACACCTTC. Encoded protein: CASGTGPYGYTF.

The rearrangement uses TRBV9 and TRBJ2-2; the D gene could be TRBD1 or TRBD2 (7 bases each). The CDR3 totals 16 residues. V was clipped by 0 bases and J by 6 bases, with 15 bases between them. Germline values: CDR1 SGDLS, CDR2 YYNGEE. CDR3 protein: CASSVVGGGPSGELFF. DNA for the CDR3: TGTGCCAGCAGCGTAGTGGGAGGGGGCCCGTCCGGGGAGCTGTTTTTT.

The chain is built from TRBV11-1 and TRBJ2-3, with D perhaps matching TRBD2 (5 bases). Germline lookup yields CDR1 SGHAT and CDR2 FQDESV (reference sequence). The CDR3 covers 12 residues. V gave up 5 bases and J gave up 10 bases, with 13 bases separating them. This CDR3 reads CASSPAGMAQYF. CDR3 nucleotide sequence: TGTGCCAGCAGCCCCGCCGGGATGGCGCAGTATTTT.

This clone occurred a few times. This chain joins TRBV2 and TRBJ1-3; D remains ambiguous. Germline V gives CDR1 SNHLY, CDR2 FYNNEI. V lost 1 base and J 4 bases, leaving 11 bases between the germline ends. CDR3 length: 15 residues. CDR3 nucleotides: TGTGCCAGCAGTGAAGGGCGGCTTGTGGGAAACACCATATATTTT. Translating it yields CASSEGRLVGNTIYF.

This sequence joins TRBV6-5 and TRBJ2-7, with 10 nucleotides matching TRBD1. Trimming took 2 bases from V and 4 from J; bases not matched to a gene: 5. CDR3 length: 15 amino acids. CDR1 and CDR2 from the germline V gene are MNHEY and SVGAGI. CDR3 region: CASSYGGTGVYEQYF. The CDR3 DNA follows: TGTGCCAGCAGTTACGGGGGGACAGGGGTATACGAGCAGTACTTC.